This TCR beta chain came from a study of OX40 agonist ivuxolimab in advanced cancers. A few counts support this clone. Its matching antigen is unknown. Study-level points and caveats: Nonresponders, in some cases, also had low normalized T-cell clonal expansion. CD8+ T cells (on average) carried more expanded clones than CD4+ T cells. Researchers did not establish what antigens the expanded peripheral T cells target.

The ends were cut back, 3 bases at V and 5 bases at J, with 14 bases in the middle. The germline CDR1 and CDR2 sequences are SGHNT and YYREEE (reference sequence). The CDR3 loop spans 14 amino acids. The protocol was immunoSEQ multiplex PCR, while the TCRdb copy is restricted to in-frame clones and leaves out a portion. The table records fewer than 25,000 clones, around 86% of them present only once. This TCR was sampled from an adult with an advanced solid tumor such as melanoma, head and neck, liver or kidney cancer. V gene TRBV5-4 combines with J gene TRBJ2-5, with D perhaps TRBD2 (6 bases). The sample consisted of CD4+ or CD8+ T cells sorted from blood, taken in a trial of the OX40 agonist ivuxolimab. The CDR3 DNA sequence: TGTGCCAGCAGCTCAACGACGAGCGGGGAGACCCAGTACTTC. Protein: CASSSTTSGETQYF.